The 12 T cell receptor beta chains below were found in one sample sequenced in a study of CD8+ T cells in alopecia areata. Described treatment: oral pan-JAK inhibitor, 5-10 mg twice daily. Extraction and reverse transcription of RNA yielded cDNA as the sequencing template. Clones were sequenced by immunoSEQ multiplex PCR, and TCRdb holds only the in-frame ones, with some missing. The sample has 200,000 or so clones, approximately 45% seen once. Sequenced material: CD4+ T cells sorted from blood, taken around week 37, from a patient treated with tofacitinib. The source of these receptors is a human donor with alopecia areata.

This clone was counted only a few times. The identical CDR3 is also encoded by other nucleotide sequences in the sample. The rearrangement links TRBV20-1 to TRBJ2-5, with D hard to call. This CDR3 comprises 11 residues. The V end lost 5 bases, the J end lost 2 bases, and 6 bases lay between the germline ends. Per germline, CDR1 DFQATT and CDR2 SNEGSKA (reference sequence). CDR3 region: CSAQFQETQYF. CDR3 DNA sequence: TGCAGTGCTCAGTTTCAAGAGACCCAGTACTTC.

The rearrangement joins TRBV28 to TRBJ2-1, with 9 bases that match TRBD2. Germline V gives CDR1 MDHEN, CDR2 SYDVKM. V lost 5 bases, J lost 8 bases, and 7 bases stayed unmatched. This CDR3 has 14 residues. For the CDR3, the DNA is TGTGCCAGCAGTATAGCGGGGGACTTCGATGAGCAGTTCTTC. Protein: CASSIAGDFDEQFF.

This clone was counted a few times. V and J are TRBV6-1 and TRBJ2-1, with 13 bases fitting TRBD2. The J segment lost 6 bases and the V segment lost 4 bases, leaving 6 bases of the junction unmatched. The CDR3 consists of 16 residues. In germline, CDR1 is MNHNS, CDR2 SASEGT. CDR3 sequence (DNA): TGTGCCAGCAGTGTACTAACTAGCGGGAGGGCCAATGAGCAGTTCTTC. This codes for CASSVLTSGRANEQFF.

The CDR3 nucleotides are TGTGCCAGCAGCGGCGGGACAGGCCGCTACGAGCAGTACTTC. This codes for CASSGGTGRYEQYF. The V gene is TRBV7-8, the J gene TRBJ2-7; TRBD1 aligns across 8 bases. The CDR3 totals 14 residues. From germline, CDR1 is SGHVS and CDR2 FQNEAQ. The junction had 6 bases not matched to a gene; V was cut back by 5 bases and J by 3 bases.

For the CDR3, the DNA is TGTGCCAGCAGTGAAACGAGGGGTTTTGGCAATCAGCCCCAGCATTTT. Translation gives CASSETRGFGNQPQHF. The chain carries TRBV2 and TRBJ1-5, with a tentative D call TRBD1 (5 bases). Trimming cost V 2 bases and J 2 bases, with 13 bases left between them. This CDR3 is built from 16 residues. Germline CDR1 and CDR2: SNHLY and FYNNEI.

This clone was seen a single time. The chain recombines TRBV6-6 with TRBJ2-2, with 10 bases fitting TRBD2. The CDR3 contains 15 residues. Trimming cost V 2 bases and J 6 bases; bases outside gene matches: 3. The V gene's germline CDR1 is MNHNY and CDR2 SVGAGI (reference sequence). CDR3 protein: CASSYLAGVPGELFF. CDR3 bases: TGTGCCAGCAGTTACCTAGCGGGAGTACCCGGGGAGCTGTTTTTT.

This clone showed up just once. The genes are TRBV2 and TRBJ2-2; perhaps TRBD1 as D (5 bases). Per the germline V gene, CDR1 is SNHLY and CDR2 is FYNNEI. The CDR3 covers 14 residues. The germline V and J ends were trimmed by 6 bases and 4 bases, with 12 bases remaining between them. The CDR3 coding sequence is TGTGCCAGCAGGAAGGGGCAGAGCACCGGGGAGCTGTTTTTT. It specifies CASRKGQSTGELFF.

This clone has more than one count but fewer than ten. The chain uses TRBV2 and TRBJ1-2, with a weak D call TRBD1 (6 bases). The V gene lost 8 bases and the J gene lost 10 bases, with 17 bases spanning the gap. The CDR3 runs 12 residues. Germline V gene sequence: CDR1 SNHLY, CDR2 FYNNEI. The CDR3 sequence is CASSGGGADYTF. In DNA form, the CDR3 reads TGTGCCAGCTCCGGCGGGGGCGCGGACTACACCTTC.

This clone showed up just a few times. This chain connects TRBV29-1 to TRBJ2-3; D ambiguous. The CDR3 length is 14 residues. Germline assignment: CDR1 SQVTM and CDR2 ANQGSEA. Trimming took 3 bases from V and 0 from J, leaving 10 bases between them. The CDR3 region is CSVDLRHSTDTQYF. CDR3 DNA sequence: TGCAGCGTTGATCTCAGACATAGCACAGATACGCAGTATTTT.

This clone was observed a handful of times. This chain joins TRBV6-5 and TRBJ1-1, with D tentatively TRBD1 (6 bases). V shed 0 bases and J shed 4 bases, with 12 bases lying between them. This CDR3 spans 15 amino acids. Germline V CDR1 and CDR2: MNHEY, SVGAGI. CDR3 DNA: TGTGCCAGCAGTTACTCTACTGGGGGGCGCACTGAAGCTTTCTTT. Encoded protein: CASSYSTGGRTEAFF.

This clone appeared a few times. The sample holds other DNA sequences that translate to the same CDR3. This sequence joins TRBV28 and TRBJ2-7; the D is unclear. The CDR3 has 15 amino acids. V shed 2 bases and J shed 0 bases, with 11 bases lying between them. From germline, CDR1 is MDHEN and CDR2 SYDVKM. CDR3 sequence (DNA): TGTGCCAGCAGTTTAACCCCCCGCAGCTCCTACGAGCAGTACTTC. This codes for CASSLTPRSSYEQYF.

The J gene is TRBJ2-7, the V gene TRBV6-5, with D perhaps TRBD2 (6 bases). V was shortened by 2 bases and J by 3 bases, with 11 bases between the two germline ends. The CDR3 is 14 amino acids. Per the germline V gene, CDR1 is MNHEY and CDR2 is SVGAGI. The CDR3 DNA reads as TGTGCCAGCAGTTACCGGCGGGAAAGCTACGAGCAGTACTTC. Translating gives CASSYRRESYEQYF.